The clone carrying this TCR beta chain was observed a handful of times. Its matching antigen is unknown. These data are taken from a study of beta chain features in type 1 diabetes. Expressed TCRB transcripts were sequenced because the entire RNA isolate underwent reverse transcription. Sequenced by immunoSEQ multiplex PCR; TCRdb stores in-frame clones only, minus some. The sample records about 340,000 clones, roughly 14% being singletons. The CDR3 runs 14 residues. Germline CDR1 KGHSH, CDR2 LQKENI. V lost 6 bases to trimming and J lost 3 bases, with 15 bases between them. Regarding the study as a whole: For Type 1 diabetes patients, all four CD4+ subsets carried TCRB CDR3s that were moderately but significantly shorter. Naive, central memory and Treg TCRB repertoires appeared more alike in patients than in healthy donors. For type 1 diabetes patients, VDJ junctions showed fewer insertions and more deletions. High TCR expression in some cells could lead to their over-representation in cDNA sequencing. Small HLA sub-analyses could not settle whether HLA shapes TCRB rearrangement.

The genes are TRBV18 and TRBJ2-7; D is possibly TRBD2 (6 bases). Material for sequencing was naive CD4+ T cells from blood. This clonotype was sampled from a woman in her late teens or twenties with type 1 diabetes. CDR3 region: CASSGGMAFYEQYF. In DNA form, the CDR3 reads TGTGCCAGCTCGGGCGGGATGGCGTTCTACGAGCAGTACTTC. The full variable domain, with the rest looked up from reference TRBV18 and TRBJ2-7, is NAGVMQNPRHLVRRRGQEARLRCSPMKGHSHVYWYRQLPEEGLKFMVYLQKENIIDESGMPKERFSAEFPKEGPSILRIQQVVRGDSAAYFCASSGGMAFYEQYFGPGTRLTVT.